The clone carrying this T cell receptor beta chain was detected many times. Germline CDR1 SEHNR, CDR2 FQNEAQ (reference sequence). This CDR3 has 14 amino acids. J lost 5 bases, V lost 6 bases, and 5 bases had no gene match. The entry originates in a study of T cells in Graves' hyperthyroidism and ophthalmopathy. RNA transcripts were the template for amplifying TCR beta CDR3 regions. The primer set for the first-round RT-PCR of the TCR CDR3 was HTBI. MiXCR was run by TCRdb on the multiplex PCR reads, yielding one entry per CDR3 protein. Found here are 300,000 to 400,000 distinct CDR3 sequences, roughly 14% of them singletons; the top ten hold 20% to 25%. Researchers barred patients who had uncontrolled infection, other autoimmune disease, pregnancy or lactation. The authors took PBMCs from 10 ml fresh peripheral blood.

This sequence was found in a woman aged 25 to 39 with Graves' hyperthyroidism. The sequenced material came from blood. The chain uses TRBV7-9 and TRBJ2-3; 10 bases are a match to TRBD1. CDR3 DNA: TGTGCCAGCAGGGACAGGGGGGAAATAGATACGCAGTATTTT. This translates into CASRDRGEIDTQYF.